This paragraph covers one T cell receptor (beta chain) sequence. The antigen is undetermined. An end of the junction differs from the germline gene, which may be a read error. In the PCR, 60 Vbeta and 13 Jbeta primers were used. Per the original data handling: The authors later counted around 80 million unique TCR beta chains, around 9.9 million of them shared. Clones were read by immunoSEQ multiplex PCR, and TCRdb kept only the in-frame ones, dropping some. V and J calls and clone size are as listed in that table; D and trimming were resolved from the DNA. This table holds over 200,000 clones, about 80% found once. The sample originates from a study of cytomegalovirus exposure and HLA in healthy donors. Findings and caveats of the study: HLA alleles were associated with around 17,000 TCR beta sequences in a later analysis at 0.05 false discovery rate. In vitro work confirmed that a few CMV-associated chains recognize CMV antigens.

This CDR3 comprises 13 residues. Germline CDR1 reads MNHNS; CDR2 reads SASEGT. The sequenced sample was PBMCs. The sequence was obtained from a woman in her 40s in good health and CMV-seropositive. V gene TRBV6-1 combines with J gene TRBJ2-7, with D possibly being TRBD1 (5 bases). The CDR3 spells CASSQQDGYGQYF. CDR3 in DNA: TGTGCCAGCAGTCAACAGGACGGATACGGGCAGTACTTC.